The clone carrying this T cell receptor (beta chain) has just one count. Using a J-beta primer mix together with a sample-barcoded 5' primer, a second PCR was run for roughly 6 to 12 cycles. A template-switch adaptor containing 12 random nucleotides labeled each cDNA molecule. TCRdb re-called the 5' RACE reads with MiXCR, one entry per CDR3 protein. The sample consists of hundreds of thousands of distinct CDR3 sequences, 30% to 45% of them appearing once. CDR1 is MNHEY, CDR2 SVGAGI, per germline. The CDR3 has 11 amino acids. The V gene lost 10 bases and the J gene lost 9 bases, with 16 bases spanning the gap. These data belong to a study of blood T cells in healthy people across ages.

V is TRBV6-5 and J is TRBJ2-7, with D unclear. The TCR was taken from a man between 18 and 35 years old in good health. The sequenced sample was blood. The CDR3 sequence is CATKLKTRQYF. DNA for the CDR3: TGTGCCACCAAGTTGAAGACAAGGCAGTACTTC.